The 20 T cell receptor beta chains listed next were all sequenced from one sample in a study of blood T cell repertoires in COVID-19. Using immunoSEQ multiplex PCR, the repertoire was profiled, and TCRdb retains in-frame clones only, with some absent. This sample yields roughly 100,000 clones, of which roughly 92% are seen a single time; 1.5% to 2% belongs to the top ten. The sequencing sample was made of peripheral blood. The receptor source for this set is a woman in her 50s with COVID-19, enrolled during active disease.

The V gene is TRBV28, the J gene TRBJ1-2; D might be TRBD1 (5 bases). The CDR3 spans 13 residues. Germline V gives CDR1 MDHEN, CDR2 SYDVKM. Trimming stripped 2 bases from V and 5 bases from J, with 9 bases between. The CDR3 DNA is TGTGCCAGCAGTTTAGGGGGGTGGTATGGCTACACCTTC. Amino acids: CASSLGGWYGYTF.

The chain is built from TRBV19 and TRBJ1-1; D is perhaps TRBD1 (5 bases). The CDR3 is made up of 13 amino acids. V lost 5 bases to trimming and J lost 1 base, with 8 bases between them. Germline values: CDR1 LNHDA, CDR2 SQIVND (reference sequence). The CDR3 here is CASSPQENTEAFF. CDR3 nucleotides: TGTGCCAGTAGTCCACAGGAGAACACTGAAGCTTTCTTT.

Regarding this clone: Sequence at one end of the junction differs from germline and may be a read error. The same CDR3 can be traced to other DNA sequences in this sample. The chain recombines TRBV12-5 with TRBJ2-3; TRBD2 matches at 13 bases. Per the germline V gene, CDR1 is LGHNT and CDR2 is FRNRAP. The CDR3 sequence is 16 residues long. CDR3 DNA: TGTGCTAGTGGCTTGGGACTAGCGGGAAGCACAGATACGCAGTATTTT. It specifies CASGLGLAGSTDTQYF.

The CDR3: CASSQDIVPQYF. DNA for the CDR3: TGTGCCAGCAGCCAAGATATAGTTCCGCAGTATTTT. The J gene is TRBJ2-3, the V gene TRBV3-1 (or the pseudogene TRBV3-2); D unclear. CDR3 length: 12 residues. Per the germline V gene, CDR1 is LGHDT and CDR2 is YNNKEL (reference sequence). Trimming took off 0 bases at V and 10 bases at J, with 8 bases between the two ends.

This clone was counted only a few times. The chain's CDR3 is CASSLGLLGRQHNEQFF. CDR3 coding DNA: TGCGCCAGCAGCTTGGGTTTGCTTGGGAGGCAACACAATGAGCAGTTCTTC. The J gene is TRBJ2-1, the V gene TRBV5-1, with a possible D match to TRBD2 (6 bases). The V gene's germline CDR1 is SGHRS and CDR2 YFSETQ. Between the trimmed V and J ends, which lost 0 bases and 5 bases, there was a span of 18 bases. The CDR3 spans 17 residues.

This clone was seen a single time. This chain uses TRBV5-1 with TRBJ2-2, with 10 bases lining up with TRBD2. Germline CDR1 reads SGHRS; CDR2 reads YFSETQ. This CDR3 is built from 18 residues. V lost 1 base and J lost 7; bases outside the gene matches: 13. This chain's CDR3 is CASSLQPPAGGPGGELFF. CDR3 sequence (DNA): TGCGCCAGCAGCTTGCAACCCCCAGCGGGGGGGCCGGGCGGGGAGCTGTTTTTT.

The chain carries TRBV7-2 and TRBJ1-1; 7 bases agree with TRBD1. The V and J ends lost 5 bases and 5 bases, in that order; junction bases with no gene match: 11. CDR1 is SGHTA, CDR2 FQGNSA, per germline. The CDR3 sequence is 15 residues long. The CDR3 sequence is CASSRVGDSGTEAFF. Written as DNA, the CDR3 is TGTGCCAGCAGCCGGGTGGGGGACAGTGGGACTGAAGCTTTCTTT.

This clone has only one observation. The chain has TRBV10-3 and TRBJ1-2; 8 nucleotides line up with TRBD1. Trimming took 8 bases from V and 6 from J; bases not matched to a gene: 5. Germline assignment: CDR1 ENHRY and CDR2 SYGVKD. The CDR3 covers 12 residues. This CDR3 reads CAIGMTGDGYTF. The CDR3 coding sequence is TGTGCCATCGGCATGACAGGGGATGGCTACACCTTC.

The chain carries TRBV2 and TRBJ1-1; 7 nucleotides match TRBD1. The germline V gene encodes CDR1 SNHLY and CDR2 FYNNEI. Losses at the gene ends were 8 bases for V and 5 bases for J; bases not matched to a gene: 8. This CDR3 has 13 residues. CDR3 sequence reads: CASDTGEGTEAFF. The CDR3 DNA reads as TGTGCCAGCGACACAGGGGAAGGAACTGAAGCTTTCTTT.

This clone was seen once. The genes are TRBV5-1 and TRBJ2-1, with D perhaps matching TRBD2 (5 bases). The germline V gene has CDR1 SGHRS and CDR2 YFSETQ. Trimming took 1 base from V and 5 from J, leaving 13 bases between them. The CDR3 has 15 amino acids. CDR3 coding DNA: TGCGCCAGCAGCTTGCGTAGCGTTCCCCACAATGAGCAGTTCTTC. Translation gives CASSLRSVPHNEQFF.

This rearrangement joins TRBV27 to TRBJ1-2; 8 positions agree with TRBD1. V lost 8 bases to trimming and J lost 6 bases; unmatched junction nucleotides: 11. The CDR3 runs 14 residues. CDR1 and CDR2 (germline): MNHEY, SMNVEV (reference sequence). The CDR3 sequence is CASGTSGQGHGYTF. CDR3 nucleotides: TGTGCCAGCGGGACCTCCGGACAGGGTCATGGCTACACCTTC.

As DNA, the CDR3 is TGTGCCAGCATGGCCGGGATCTACAATGAGCAGTTCTTC. Protein: CASMAGIYNEQFF. V is TRBV28 and J is TRBJ2-1, with D possibly TRBD2 on 5 matching bases. V was trimmed by 7 bases and J by 3 bases, leaving 10 bases between them. CDR1 is MDHEN and CDR2 is SYDVKM in the germline V gene. This CDR3 spans 13 amino acids.

Details on this clone: Mismatch with germline at one junction end may stem from a read error. The genes are TRBV5-6 and TRBJ1-2; 9 nucleotides align to TRBD1. Germline CDR1 and CDR2: SGHDT and YYEEEE. The CDR3 length is 15 residues. The CDR3 sequence is CASSQPGQGLYGYIF. The CDR3 coding sequence is TGTGCCAGCAGCCAACCGGGACAGGGACTCTATGGCTACATCTTC.

The chain recombines TRBV6-6 with TRBJ1-2; maybe TRBD1 (6 bases). Germline CDR1 and CDR2: MNHNY and SVGAGI (reference sequence). V was cut by 5 bases and J by 1 base, with 11 bases left in between. The CDR3 runs to 14 residues. In nucleotides, the CDR3 is TGTGCCAGCAGTCTCCGGACAGATAACTATGGCTACACCTTC. The encoded protein is CASSLRTDNYGYTF.

The genes are TRBV5-1 and TRBJ2-7; 8 nucleotides match TRBD1. CDR1 and CDR2 (germline): SGHRS, YFSETQ. Trimming took 2 bases from V and 3 from J; bases not matched to a gene: 4. This CDR3 spans 14 amino acids. This CDR3 reads CASSFRQGNYEQYF. Here the CDR3 DNA reads TGCGCCAGCAGCTTCCGACAGGGGAACTACGAGCAGTACTTC.

A few counts support this clone. The chain joins TRBV5-1 to TRBJ1-1; 12 bases are shared with TRBD1. V lost 0 bases to trimming and J lost 4 bases; unmatched junction nucleotides: 10. In germline, CDR1 is SGHRS, CDR2 YFSETQ. This CDR3 spans 18 amino acids. The chain's CDR3 is CASSLAGGQGARVTEAFF. The CDR3 DNA reads TGCGCCAGCAGCTTGGCCGGGGGACAGGGGGCGCGGGTCACTGAAGCTTTCTTT.

The genes are TRBV10-3 and TRBJ2-6; TRBD1 matches at 10 bases. The CDR3 runs 17 residues. The germline V gene has CDR1 ENHRY and CDR2 SYGVKD. V lost 6 bases to trimming and J lost 2 bases; unmatched junction nucleotides: 7. CDR3 protein: CAIRGDRGDAGANVLTF. CDR3 DNA sequence: TGTGCCATCAGGGGGGACAGGGGAGACGCTGGGGCCAACGTCCTGACTTTC.

This chain joins TRBV11-2 and TRBJ2-7; 9 nucleotides line up with TRBD1. The CDR3 is 14 residues long. Trimming cost V 5 bases and J 1 base; bases outside gene matches: 3. The germline V gene has CDR1 SGHAT and CDR2 FQNNGV. This CDR3 is CASSTGTGSYEQYF. The DNA for the CDR3 is TGTGCCAGCAGCACCGGGACAGGGTCCTACGAGCAGTACTTC.

CDR3 in amino acids: CASSQGGQTYSGNTIYF. DNA for the CDR3: TGTGCCAGCAGTCAAGGGGGTCAGACGTACTCTGGAAACACCATATATTTT. This chain uses TRBV28 with TRBJ1-3, with D possibly TRBD1 on 6 matching bases. The V gene's germline CDR1 is MDHEN and CDR2 SYDVKM. The CDR3 length is 17 residues. The germline V and J ends were trimmed by 5 bases and 0 bases, with 17 bases remaining between them.

The V and J genes are TRBV11-2 and TRBJ2-3; possible D gene TRBD2, 5 bases. V was cut by 7 bases and J by 8 bases, with 25 bases left in between. This CDR3 spans 16 amino acids. Germline CDR1 is SGHAT and CDR2 is FQNNGV. The CDR3 DNA sequence: TGTGCCAGCAAGTCCCTGAAGGGAGACCTAACTGCTACGCAGTATTTT. It encodes CASKSLKGDLTATQYF.